One sample yielded the 20 T cell receptor beta chains listed below, sequenced in a study of cytotoxic CD8 clonotypes in ibrutinib-treated CLL. TCRdb keeps only in-frame clones here, not all; method: immunoSEQ multiplex PCR. The sample has more than 110,000 clones; 91% are singletons. Here the sequenced sample was PBMCs, taken after 12 months of ibrutinib treatment. The receptors were sampled from a human donor with chronic lymphocytic leukemia.

As DNA, the CDR3 is TGTGCCACCCACAGGCAGGGCGATGAGCAGTTCTTC. Its translation is CATHRQGDEQFF. The V call is TRBV6-6, the J call TRBJ2-1; D may be TRBD1 (5 bases). CDR3 size: 12 residues. The germline V gene encodes CDR1 MNHNY and CDR2 SVGAGI (reference sequence). The V end lost 10 bases, the J end lost 8 bases, and 15 bases lay between the germline ends.

Regarding this clone: Other nucleotide sequences in the sample specify the same CDR3. CDR3 sequence: CASSLDGKEQYF. As DNA, the CDR3 is TGTGCCAGCAGCTTAGATGGCAAGGAGCAGTACTTC. The rearrangement joins TRBV11-3 to TRBJ2-7; D not resolved. V gave up 0 bases and J gave up 7 bases, with 7 bases separating them. The CDR3 is 12 amino acids. Germline values: CDR1 SGHNT, CDR2 YENEEA.

This rearrangement joins TRBV28 to TRBJ2-1; D is unresolved. From germline, CDR1 is MDHEN and CDR2 SYDVKM. The CDR3 covers 15 residues. V was cut by 7 bases and J by 4 bases, with 17 bases left in between. The CDR3 sequence is CASTQGNSLYNEQFF. The CDR3, as DNA: TGTGCCAGCACCCAAGGAAACTCGTTATACAATGAGCAGTTCTTC.

The chain couples TRBV19 to TRBJ1-3; D remains unclear. The CDR3 totals 14 residues. Germline V gene lookup returns CDR1 LNHDA and CDR2 SQIVND (reference sequence). V lost 5 bases to trimming and J lost 4 bases, with 12 bases between them. CDR3 loop: CASSPDSSGNTIYF. The CDR3 DNA reads TGTGCCAGTAGTCCCGACTCGTCCGGAAACACCATATATTTT.

The chain is built from TRBV28 and TRBJ2-7; 7 bases are shared with TRBD1. There are 14 residues in the CDR3. The J segment lost 1 base and the V segment lost 4 bases, leaving 4 bases of the junction unmatched. Germline CDR1 MDHEN, CDR2 SYDVKM. CDR3 sequence (DNA): TGTGCCAGCAGTTCCACAGGGGAATCCTACGAGCAGTACTTC. Residues: CASSSTGESYEQYF.

The chain employs TRBV7-2 and TRBJ2-1; D is uncertain. Per the germline V gene, CDR1 is SGHTA and CDR2 is FQGNSA. Trimming stripped 1 base from V and 2 bases from J, with 6 bases between. The CDR3 runs 14 residues. The CDR3 region has the DNA TGTGCCAGCAGCTTAGGCCAGGCCTACAATGAGCAGTTCTTC. Protein sequence: CASSLGQAYNEQFF.

CDR3: CASSFFLSKAGDTQYF. The DNA for the CDR3 is TGTGCCAGCAGCTTTTTTCTGTCCAAGGCCGGGGATACGCAGTATTTT. The genes are TRBV7-2 and TRBJ2-3; D unclear. Trimming took 3 bases from V and 6 from J, leaving 19 bases between them. Germline V gives CDR1 SGHTA, CDR2 FQGNSA. The CDR3 has 16 amino acids.

The rearrangement uses TRBV14 and TRBJ2-5; 13 bases align to TRBD2. V was clipped by 4 bases and J by 7 bases; unmatched bases: 6. Germline CDR1 SGHDN, CDR2 FVKESK. This CDR3 has 15 residues. CDR3 sequence reads: CASSLWTSGSGTQYF. For the CDR3, the DNA is TGTGCCAGCAGCCTTTGGACTAGCGGGAGTGGGACCCAGTACTTC. Together with reference TRBV14 and TRBJ2-5, the CDR3 gives the full variable domain: EAGVTQFPSHSVIEKGQTVTLRCDPISGHDNLYWYRRVMGKEIKFLLHFVKESKQDESGMPNNRFLAERTGGTYSTLKVQPAELEDSGVYFCASSLWTSGSGTQYFGPGTRLLVL.

The chain employs TRBV6-5 and TRBJ2-7, with unresolved D. The CDR3 is 12 residues long. Trimming took 3 bases from V and 5 from J, leaving 8 bases between them. CDR1 MNHEY and CDR2 SVGAGI come from the germline V gene. CDR3: CASSYPDDEQYF. Here the CDR3 DNA reads TGTGCCAGCAGTTATCCGGACGACGAGCAGTACTTC.

The chain combines TRBV30 with TRBJ2-5; weak D call: TRBD2 (5 bases). The J call is uncertain, as TRBJ2-7 better fits the DNA end. Germline V gene sequence: CDR1 GTSNPN, CDR2 SVGIG (reference sequence). The CDR3 runs 10 residues. The CDR3 DNA sequence: TGTGCCTGTGGAGGCTACGAGCAGTACTTC. As protein: CACGGYEQYF.

This clone was observed a single time. The chain employs TRBV6-6 and TRBJ1-1, with unresolved D. V was trimmed by 6 bases and J by 1 base, leaving 15 bases between them. Germline values: CDR1 MNHNY, CDR2 SVGAGI (reference sequence). The CDR3 loop spans 15 amino acids. Here the CDR3 DNA reads TGTGCCAGCAGACGTCCTTGGACGGCGAACACTGAAGCTTTCTTT. Translated, it gives CASRRPWTANTEAFF.

V usage is TRBV5-6 and J usage is TRBJ2-7, with D possibly matching TRBD1 (5 bases). The CDR3 has 15 amino acids. V was shortened by 4 bases and J by 2 bases, with 16 bases between the two germline ends. CDR1 is SGHDT, CDR2 YYEEEE, per germline. This CDR3 reads CASSRILKGTYEQYF. CDR3 coding DNA: TGTGCCAGCAGCCGTATTTTGAAGGGGACCTACGAGCAGTACTTC. Together with reference TRBV5-6 and TRBJ2-7, the CDR3 gives the full variable domain: DAGVTQSPTHLIKTRGQQVTLRCSPKSGHDTVSWYQQALGQGPQFIFQYYEEEERQRGNFPDRFSGHQFPNYSSELNVNALLLGDSALYLCASSRILKGTYEQYFGPGTRLTVT.

The count of this clone is one. The J gene is TRBJ1-1, the V gene TRBV28; D gene unclear. The CDR3 has 16 amino acids. Germline loops: CDR1 MDHEN, CDR2 SYDVKM. The germline V and J ends were trimmed by 6 bases and 3 bases, with 20 bases remaining between them. This CDR3 reads CASRPRNPLTDTEAFF. The CDR3 DNA is TGTGCCAGCAGACCTCGGAACCCGTTAACGGACACTGAAGCTTTCTTT.

The rearrangement joins TRBV15 to TRBJ2-7; D gene unclear. The CDR3 covers 12 residues. Trimming cost V 1 base and J 7 bases, with 8 bases left between them. Looked up from germline, CDR1 is LNHNV and CDR2 is YYDKDF (reference sequence). This CDR3 is CATSRVPEEQYF. CDR3 sequence (DNA): TGTGCCACCAGCAGAGTACCAGAGGAGCAGTACTTC.

This clone was observed a single time. The gene calls are TRBV18 and TRBJ1-5, with 11 bases aligning to TRBD1. V lost 0 bases to trimming and J lost 9 bases; unmatched junction nucleotides: 4. This CDR3 has 15 amino acids. Per the germline V gene, CDR1 is KGHSH and CDR2 is LQKENI. CDR3 DNA: TGTGCCAGCTCACCACCTGGGACAGGGGGTTGGCCCCAGCATTTT. Its translation is CASSPPGTGGWPQHF.

The chain joins TRBV27 to TRBJ2-2; 9 bases are a match to TRBD2. With V trimmed by 6 bases and J by 3 bases, 2 bases remained unmatched. This CDR3 is built from 14 residues. CDR1 is MNHEY and CDR2 is SMNVEV in the germline V gene (reference sequence). This CDR3 is CASRLAGDTGELFF. CDR3 sequence (DNA): TGTGCCAGCAGGTTAGCGGGAGACACCGGGGAGCTGTTTTTT.

The gene calls are TRBV7-3 and TRBJ2-3; TRBD2 aligns across 9 bases. The CDR3 runs 13 residues. Germline values: CDR1 SGHTA, CDR2 FQGTGA. Germline trimming cut 5 bases from V and 9 bases from J; bases unmatched to any gene: 6. CDR3 residues: CASSPGLAQTQYF. The CDR3 nucleotides read TGTGCCAGCAGCCCCGGACTAGCGCAAACGCAGTATTTT. Using reference TRBV7-3 and TRBJ2-3 for the parts outside the CDR3, the full variable domain is GAGVSQTPSNKVTEKGKYVELRCDPISGHTALYWYRQSLGQGPEFLIYFQGTGAADDSGLPNDRFFAVRPEGSVSTLKIQRTERGDSAVYLCASSPGLAQTQYFGPGTRLTVL.

This clone was observed once. The chain couples TRBV7-3 to TRBJ2-5; TRBD1 agrees at 9 bases. Germline V CDR1 and CDR2: SGHTA, FQGTGA. The CDR3 is 15 amino acids. V shed 5 bases and J 2 bases; nucleotides not matched to a gene: 6. This CDR3 reads CASSTGQGLQETQYF. As DNA, the CDR3 is TGTGCCAGCAGCACCGGACAGGGGCTACAAGAGACCCAGTACTTC.

The chain links TRBV2 to TRBJ1-3, with no clear D. This CDR3 spans 11 amino acids. Between the trimmed V and J ends, which lost 3 bases and 7 bases, there was a span of 4 bases. Per germline, CDR1 SNHLY and CDR2 FYNNEI. The DNA for the CDR3 is TGTGCCAGCAGTGAGATGAACACCATATATTTT. Translating it yields CASSEMNTIYF.

The J gene is TRBJ1-1, the V gene TRBV28; D is perhaps TRBD1 (5 bases). Germline V CDR1 and CDR2: MDHEN, SYDVKM. The CDR3 is 13 amino acids. Trimming cost V 8 bases and J 2 bases, with 12 bases left between them. CDR3 DNA sequence: TGTGCCAGCGGGGTACAGGTAAACACTGAAGCTTTCTTT. Its translation: CASGVQVNTEAFF.